This TCR beta chain was sequenced in a study of blood T cell repertoires in COVID-19. Overall study context: The cDNA or gDNA used as material had been derived from T cells, B-cell-depleted T cells, or PBMCs.

This CDR3 contains 13 residues. V was clipped by 11 bases and J by 5 bases; unmatched bases: 4. The germline V gene encodes CDR1 LGHDT and CDR2 YNNKEL (reference sequence). This table comes from immunoSEQ multiplex PCR, and its TCRdb copy is limited to in-frame clones, with some not included. The repertoire holds roughly 180,000 clones, with 94% as singletons. The V and J genes are TRBV3-1 (or the pseudogene TRBV3-2) and TRBJ1-6; TRBD1 agrees at 9 bases. Input material: peripheral blood. This receptor was obtained from a man aged 25 to 45 with COVID-19, enrolled during active disease. This chain's CDR3 is CAAGQGNNSPLHF. For the CDR3, the DNA is TGTGCCGCAGGACAGGGGAATAATTCACCCCTCCACTTT.